This T cell receptor beta chain was retrieved from a study of OX40 agonist ivuxolimab in advanced cancers. Across the whole study: Each patient was given ivuxolimab into a vein every 2 weeks, at 0.01 to 10 mg/kg. Findings and limits, study-wide: The average count of expanded clones was higher among CD8+ T cells than among CD4+.

Data came from immunoSEQ multiplex PCR; TCRdb stores just in-frame clones and leaves some out. The table lists some 64,000 clones, 82% of them singletons, with 0.4% to 0.55% in the top ten. CDR1 is KGHSH, CDR2 LQKENI, per germline. There are 18 residues in the CDR3. V lost 0 bases and J lost 1, with 15 bases in between. Remarks on this clone: No antigen is known for it.

Samples were taken at baseline and on day 1 of cycles 4 and 7. The TCR originated in an adult with an advanced solid tumor such as melanoma, head and neck, liver or kidney cancer. Source: CD4+ or CD8+ T cells sorted from blood, taken in a trial of the OX40 agonist ivuxolimab. The chain joins TRBV18 to TRBJ2-2, with TRBD1 as a possible D gene (6 bases). The CDR3 nucleotides read TGTGCCAGCTCACCACCCCACGGGTCAGGGGTGAACACCGGGGAGCTGTTTTTT. Its translation is CASSPPHGSGVNTGELFF. Using reference TRBV18 and TRBJ2-2 for the parts outside the CDR3, the full variable domain is NAGVMQNPRHLVRRRGQEARLRCSPMKGHSHVYWYRQLPEEGLKFMVYLQKENIIDESGMPKERFSAEFPKEGPSILRIQQVVRGDSAAYFCASSPPHGSGVNTGELFFGEGSRLTVL.